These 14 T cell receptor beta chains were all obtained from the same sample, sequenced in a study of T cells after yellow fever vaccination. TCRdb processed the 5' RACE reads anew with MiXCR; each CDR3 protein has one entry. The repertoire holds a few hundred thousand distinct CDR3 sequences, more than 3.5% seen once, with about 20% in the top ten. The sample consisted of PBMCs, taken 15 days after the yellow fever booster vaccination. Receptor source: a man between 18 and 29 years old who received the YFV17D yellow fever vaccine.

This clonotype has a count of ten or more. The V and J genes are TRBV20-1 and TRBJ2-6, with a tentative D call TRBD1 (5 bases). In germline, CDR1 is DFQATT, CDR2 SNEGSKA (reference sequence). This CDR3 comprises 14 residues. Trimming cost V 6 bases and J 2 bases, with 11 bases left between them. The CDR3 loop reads CSATRAPGANVLTF. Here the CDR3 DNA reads TGCAGTGCAACCAGGGCCCCTGGGGCCAACGTCCTGACTTTC.

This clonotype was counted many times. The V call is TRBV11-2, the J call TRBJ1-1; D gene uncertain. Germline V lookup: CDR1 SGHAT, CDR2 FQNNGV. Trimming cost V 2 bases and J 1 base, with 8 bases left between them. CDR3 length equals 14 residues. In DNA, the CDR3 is TGTGCCAGCAGCTTAAGCAGAGCGAACACTGAAGCTTTCTTT. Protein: CASSLSRANTEAFF.

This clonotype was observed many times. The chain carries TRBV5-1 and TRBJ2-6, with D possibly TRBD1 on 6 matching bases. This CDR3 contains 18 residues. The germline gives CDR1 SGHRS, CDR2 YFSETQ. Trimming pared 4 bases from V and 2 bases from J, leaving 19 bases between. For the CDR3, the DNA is TGCGCCAGCAGCGTACAGGGTCCCGGGGCCACTGGGGCCAACGTCCTGACTTTC. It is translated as CASSVQGPGATGANVLTF.

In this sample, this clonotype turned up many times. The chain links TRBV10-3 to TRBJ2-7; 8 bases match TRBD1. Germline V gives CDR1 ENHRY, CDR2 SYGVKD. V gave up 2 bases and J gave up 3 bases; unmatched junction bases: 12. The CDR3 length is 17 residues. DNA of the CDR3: TGTGCCATCAGTGAGCCTCCAGGGGGCTCGGCTATCTACGAGCAGTACGTC. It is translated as CAISEPPGGSAIYEQYV.

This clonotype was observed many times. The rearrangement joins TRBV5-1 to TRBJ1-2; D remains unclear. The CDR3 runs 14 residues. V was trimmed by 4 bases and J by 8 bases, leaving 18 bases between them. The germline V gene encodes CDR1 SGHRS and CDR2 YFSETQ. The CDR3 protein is CASSPSVGSGGYTF. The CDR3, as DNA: TGCGCCAGCAGCCCCTCGGTGGGATCTGGAGGCTACACCTTC. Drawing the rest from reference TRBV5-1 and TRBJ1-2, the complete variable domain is KAGVTQTPRYLIKTRGQQVTLSCSPISGHRSVSWYQQTPGQGLQFLFEYFSETQRNKGNFPGRFSGRQFSNSRSEMNVSTLELGDSALYLCASSPSVGSGGYTFGSGTRLTVV.

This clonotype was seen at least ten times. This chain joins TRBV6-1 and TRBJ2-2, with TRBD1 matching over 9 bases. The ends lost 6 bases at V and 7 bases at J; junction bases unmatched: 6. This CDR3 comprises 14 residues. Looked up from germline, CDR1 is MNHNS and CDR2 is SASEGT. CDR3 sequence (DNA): TGTGCCAGCAGGATACAGGGGGCCAGCGGGGAGCTGTTTTTT. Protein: CASRIQGASGELFF.

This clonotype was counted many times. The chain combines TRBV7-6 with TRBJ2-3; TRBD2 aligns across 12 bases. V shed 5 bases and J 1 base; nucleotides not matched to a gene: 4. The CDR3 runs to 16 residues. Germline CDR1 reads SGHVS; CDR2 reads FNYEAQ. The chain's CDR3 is CASSTRLAGGTDTQYF. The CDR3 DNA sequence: TGTGCCAGCAGCACCAGACTAGCGGGGGGCACAGATACGCAGTATTTT.

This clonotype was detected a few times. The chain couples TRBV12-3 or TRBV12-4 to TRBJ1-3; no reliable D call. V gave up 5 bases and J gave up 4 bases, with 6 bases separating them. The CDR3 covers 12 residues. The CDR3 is CASSPEGNTIYF. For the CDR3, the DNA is TGTGCCAGCAGTCCAGAGGGAAACACCATATATTTT.

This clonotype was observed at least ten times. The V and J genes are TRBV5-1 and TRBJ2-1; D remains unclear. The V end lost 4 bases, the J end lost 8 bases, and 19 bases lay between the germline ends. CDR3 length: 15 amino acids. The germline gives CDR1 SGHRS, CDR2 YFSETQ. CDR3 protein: CASSAVADVGYEQFF. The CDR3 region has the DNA TGCGCCAGCAGCGCGGTTGCGGACGTTGGCTATGAGCAGTTCTTC.

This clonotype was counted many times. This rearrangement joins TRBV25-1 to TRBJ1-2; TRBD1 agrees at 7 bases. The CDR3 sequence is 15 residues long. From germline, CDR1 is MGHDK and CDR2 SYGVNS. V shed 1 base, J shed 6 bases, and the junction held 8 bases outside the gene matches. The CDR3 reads CASSEFTRQGDGYTF. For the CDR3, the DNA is TGTGCCAGCAGTGAATTTACCCGACAGGGTGATGGCTACACCTTC.

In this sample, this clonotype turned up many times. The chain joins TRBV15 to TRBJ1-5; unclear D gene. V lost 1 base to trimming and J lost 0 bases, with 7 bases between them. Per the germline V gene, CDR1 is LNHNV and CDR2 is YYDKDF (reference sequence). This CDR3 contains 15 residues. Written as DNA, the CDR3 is TGTGCCACCAGCAGAGTGGGAAATAGCAATCAGCCCCAGCATTTT. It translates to CATSRVGNSNQPQHF.

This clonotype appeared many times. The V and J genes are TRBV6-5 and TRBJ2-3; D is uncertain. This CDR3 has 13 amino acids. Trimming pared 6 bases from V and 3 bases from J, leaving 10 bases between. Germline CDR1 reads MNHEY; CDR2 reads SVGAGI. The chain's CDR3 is CASRRDETDTQYF. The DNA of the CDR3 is TGTGCCAGCAGACGAGACGAAACAGATACGCAGTATTTT.

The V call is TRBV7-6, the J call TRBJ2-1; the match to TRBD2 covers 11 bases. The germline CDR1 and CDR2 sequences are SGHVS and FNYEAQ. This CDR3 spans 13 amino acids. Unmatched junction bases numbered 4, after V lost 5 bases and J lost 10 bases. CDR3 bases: TGTGCCAGCAGCGCACTAGCGGGGGCGGAGCAGTTCTTC. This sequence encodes CASSALAGAEQFF. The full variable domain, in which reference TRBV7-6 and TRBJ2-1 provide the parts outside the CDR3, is GAGVSQSPRYKVTKRGQDVALRCDPISGHVSLYWYRQALGQGPEFLTYFNYEAQQDKSGLPNDRFSAERPEGSISTLTIQRTEQRDSAMYRCASSALAGAEQFFGPGTRLTVL.

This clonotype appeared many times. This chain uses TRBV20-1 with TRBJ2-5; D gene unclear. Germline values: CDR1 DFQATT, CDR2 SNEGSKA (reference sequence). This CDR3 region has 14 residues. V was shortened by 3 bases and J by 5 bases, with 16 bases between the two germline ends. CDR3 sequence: CSARGDASPETQYF. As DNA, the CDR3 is TGCAGTGCTAGGGGTGACGCTTCGCCGGAGACCCAGTACTTC.